This T cell receptor (beta chain) emerged from a study of OX40 agonist ivuxolimab in advanced cancers. The wider study: Ivuxolimab was delivered to patients intravenously every 2 weeks at doses spanning 0.01 to 10 mg/kg.

CDR1 and CDR2 from the germline V gene are SGHTA and FQGTGA. The junction had 5 bases not matched to a gene; V was cut back by 2 bases and J by 8 bases. The CDR3 runs to 14 residues. Method: immunoSEQ multiplex PCR; TCRdb's copy keeps in-frame clones and lacks some. The sample consists of under 50,000 clones, approximately 91% of them appearing once. On this clone itself: What it recognizes is unknown.

Study findings and constraints: Within 6 weeks, CD4+ and CD8+ blood T cells expanded clonally at 0.1 to 3.0 mg/kg.

The sequenced sample was CD4+ or CD8+ T cells sorted from blood, obtained in a trial of the OX40 agonist ivuxolimab. V usage is TRBV7-3 and J usage is TRBJ2-1, with 8 bases that match TRBD2. This receptor was obtained from an adult with an advanced solid tumor such as melanoma, head and neck, liver or kidney cancer. CDR3 nucleotide sequence: TGTGCCAGCAGCTTAGGGACTAGGAAGGATGAGCAGTTCTTC. Protein product: CASSLGTRKDEQFF.